These 2 T cell receptor beta chains came from one sample sequenced in a study of blood T cell repertoires in COVID-19. Clones were read by immunoSEQ multiplex PCR, and TCRdb kept only the in-frame ones, dropping some. This table holds 70,000 to 100,000 clones, roughly 88% found once. Sequencing was done on a sample of peripheral blood. All receptors derive from a woman in her 70s with acute or convalescent COVID-19.

The chain combines TRBV24-1 with TRBJ2-1; D is perhaps TRBD2 (5 bases). The CDR3 length is 14 residues. CDR1 KGHDR and CDR2 SFDVKD come from the germline V gene. V lost 4 bases, J lost 7 bases, and 13 bases lay in between. The CDR3 DNA reads TGTGCCACCAGTGACGGGATCGGCCAGAATGAGCAGTTCTTC. It is translated as CATSDGIGQNEQFF.

CDR3 in DNA: TGTGCCAGCAGCCTTAGCGGGAGGGTTTCCTACGAGCAGTACTTC. It is translated as CASSLSGRVSYEQYF. The V gene is TRBV28, the J gene TRBJ2-7, with 11 bases identical to TRBD2. V shed 6 bases, J shed 1 base, and the junction held 5 bases outside the gene matches. This CDR3 comprises 15 residues. The germline V gene has CDR1 MDHEN and CDR2 SYDVKM. Full variable domain (remainder filled in from reference TRBV28 and TRBJ2-7): DVKVTQSSRYLVKRTGEKVFLECVQDMDHENMFWYRQDPGLGLRLIYFSYDVKMKEKGDIPEGYSVSREKKERFSLILESASTNQTSMYLCASSLSGRVSYEQYFGPGTRLTVT.